This TCR beta chain was captured in a study of T cell repertoires in cytomegalovirus infection. In regard to this clonotype: Its antigen remains unknown.

TCRdb reanalysed the reads using MiXCR and keeps one entry per CDR3 protein. Altogether approximately 350,000 distinct CDR3 sequences are present, just under 35% being singletons, with the ten largest covering around an eighth. V shed 3 bases, J shed 1 base, and the junction held 3 bases outside the gene matches. The CDR3 runs 14 residues. Per germline, CDR1 LNHDA and CDR2 SQIVND (reference sequence). The source was cultured PBMCs, collected from culture after CMV antigen stimulation. The origin of this receptor is a human donor in good health (CMV status not recorded). Some clones in this sample may be carry-over from other donors' samples. The chain carries TRBV19 and TRBJ2-7; TRBD2 aligns across 7 bases. The CDR3 sequence: CASSMASGSYEQYF. DNA for the CDR3: TGTGCCAGTAGTATGGCTAGCGGATCCTACGAGCAGTACTTC.